What follows describes a single T cell receptor (beta chain). As yet, its antigen is unknown. Pooling was applied to second doses at about 4 or about 12 weeks. V was pared by 3 bases and J by 1 base, with 15 bases between. Germline V gene sequence: CDR1 MDHEN, CDR2 SYDVKM. The CDR3 has 16 residues. The data belong to a study of T cell responses to AZD1222 COVID-19 vaccine. Broader study findings: Females made up more of the donors, who were largely white British, and clonal diversity may have come out too low.

Sequenced by immunoSEQ multiplex PCR; TCRdb stores in-frame clones only, minus some. Of 150,000 to 200,000 clones listed, 92% are singletons. This chain joins TRBV28 and TRBJ1-1; a possible D gene is TRBD1 (5 bases). The material was peripheral blood, obtained 28 days after the second AZD1222 dose. This receptor was obtained from an adult who received the AZD1222 COVID-19 vaccine. CDR3 DNA: TGTGCCAGCAGTTTTGGGGTGGGGCAGGGGAACACTGAAGCTTTCTTT. Protein sequence: CASSFGVGQGNTEAFF.